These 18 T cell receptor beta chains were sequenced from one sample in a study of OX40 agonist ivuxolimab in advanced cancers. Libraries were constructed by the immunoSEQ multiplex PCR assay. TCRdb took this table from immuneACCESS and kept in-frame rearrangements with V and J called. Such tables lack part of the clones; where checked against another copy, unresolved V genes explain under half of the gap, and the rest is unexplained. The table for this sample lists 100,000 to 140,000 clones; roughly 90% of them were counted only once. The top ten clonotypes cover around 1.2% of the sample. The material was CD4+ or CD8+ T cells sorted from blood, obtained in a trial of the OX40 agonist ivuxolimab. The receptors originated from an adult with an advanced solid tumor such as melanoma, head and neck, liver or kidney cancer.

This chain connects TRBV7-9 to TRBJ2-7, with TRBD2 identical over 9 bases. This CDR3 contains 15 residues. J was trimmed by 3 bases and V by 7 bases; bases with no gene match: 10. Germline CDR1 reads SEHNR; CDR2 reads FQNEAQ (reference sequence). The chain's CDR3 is CASTLGLAGIYEQYF. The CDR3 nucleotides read TGTGCCAGCACCCTGGGGCTAGCGGGAATCTACGAGCAGTACTTC. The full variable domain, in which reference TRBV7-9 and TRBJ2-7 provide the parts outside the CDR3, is DTGVSQNPRHKITKRGQNVTFRCDPISEHNRLYWYRQTLGQGPEFLTYFQNEAQLEKSRLLSDRFSAERPKGSFSTLEIQRTEQGDSAMYLCASTLGLAGIYEQYFGPGTRLTVT.

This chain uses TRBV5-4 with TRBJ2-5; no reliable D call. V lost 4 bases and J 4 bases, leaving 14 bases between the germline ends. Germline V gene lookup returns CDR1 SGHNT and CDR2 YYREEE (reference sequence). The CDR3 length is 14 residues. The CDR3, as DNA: TGTGCCAGCAGCCCGGGCAGAGCACGAGAGACCCAGTACTTC. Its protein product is CASSPGRARETQYF. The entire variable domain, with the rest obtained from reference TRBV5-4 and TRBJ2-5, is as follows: ETGVTQSPTHLIKTRGQQVTLRCSSQSGHNTVSWYQQALGQGPQFIFQYYREEENGRGNFPPRFSGLQFPNYSSELNVNALELDDSALYLCASSPGRARETQYFGPGTRLLVL.

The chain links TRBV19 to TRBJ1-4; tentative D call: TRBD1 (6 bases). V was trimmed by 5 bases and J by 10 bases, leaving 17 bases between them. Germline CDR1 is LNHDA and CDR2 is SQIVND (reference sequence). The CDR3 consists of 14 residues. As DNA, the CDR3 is TGTGCCAGTAGTCTCTCGCGCAGGGGTGGAAAACTGTTTTTT. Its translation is CASSLSRRGGKLFF.

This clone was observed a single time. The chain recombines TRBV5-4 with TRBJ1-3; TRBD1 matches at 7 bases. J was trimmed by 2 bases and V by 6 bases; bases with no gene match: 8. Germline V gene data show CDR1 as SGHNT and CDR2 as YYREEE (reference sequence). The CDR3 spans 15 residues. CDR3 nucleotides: TGTGCCAGCACCCCACAGGGGAATACTGGAAACACCATATATTTT. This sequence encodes CASTPQGNTGNTIYF.

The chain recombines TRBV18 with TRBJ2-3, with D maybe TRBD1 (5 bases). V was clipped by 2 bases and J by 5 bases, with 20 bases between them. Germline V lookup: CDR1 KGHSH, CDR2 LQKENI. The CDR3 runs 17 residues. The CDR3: CASSPRPQGSSIDTQYF. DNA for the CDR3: TGTGCCAGCTCACCAAGGCCCCAGGGTTCATCCATAGATACGCAGTATTTT.

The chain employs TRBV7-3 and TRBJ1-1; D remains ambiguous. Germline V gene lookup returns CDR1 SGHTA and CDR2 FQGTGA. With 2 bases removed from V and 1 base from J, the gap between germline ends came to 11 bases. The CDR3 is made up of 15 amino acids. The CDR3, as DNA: TGTGCCAGCAGCTTATTACGGCCTCAGAACACTGAAGCTTTCTTT. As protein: CASSLLRPQNTEAFF.

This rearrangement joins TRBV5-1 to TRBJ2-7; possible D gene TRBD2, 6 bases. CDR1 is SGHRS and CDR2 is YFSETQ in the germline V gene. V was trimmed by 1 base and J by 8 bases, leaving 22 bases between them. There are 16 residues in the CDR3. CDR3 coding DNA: TGCGCCAGCAGCTTGCGGGGGACCGCCTACGAGGGGAAGCAGTACTTC. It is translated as CASSLRGTAYEGKQYF.

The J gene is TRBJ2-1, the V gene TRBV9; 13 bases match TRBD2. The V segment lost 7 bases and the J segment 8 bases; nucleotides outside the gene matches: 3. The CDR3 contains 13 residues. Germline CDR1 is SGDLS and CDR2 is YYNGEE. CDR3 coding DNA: TGTGCCAGCGGGACTAGCGGGACCTATGAGCAGTTCTTC. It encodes CASGTSGTYEQFF.

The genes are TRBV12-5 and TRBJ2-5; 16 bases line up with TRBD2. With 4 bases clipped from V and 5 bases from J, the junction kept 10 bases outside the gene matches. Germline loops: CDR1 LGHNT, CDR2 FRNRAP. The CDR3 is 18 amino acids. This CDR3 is CASGSPAGTSGRVETQYF. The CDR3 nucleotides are TGTGCTAGTGGTTCCCCGGCCGGGACTAGCGGGAGGGTGGAGACCCAGTACTTC.

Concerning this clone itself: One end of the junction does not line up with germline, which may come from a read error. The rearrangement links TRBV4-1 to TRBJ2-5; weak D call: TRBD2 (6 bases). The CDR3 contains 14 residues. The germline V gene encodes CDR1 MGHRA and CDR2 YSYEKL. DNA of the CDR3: TGCGCCAGCCGCCAAGGGACTTTCGCGCCGACCCAGTACTTC. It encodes CASRQGTFAPTQYF.

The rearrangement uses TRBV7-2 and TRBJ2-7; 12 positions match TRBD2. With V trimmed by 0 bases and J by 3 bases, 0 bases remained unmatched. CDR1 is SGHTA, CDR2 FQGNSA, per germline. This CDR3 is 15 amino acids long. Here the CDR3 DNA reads TGTGCCAGCAGCTTAGCGGGACTAGCGGGCTACGAGCAGTACTTC. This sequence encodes CASSLAGLAGYEQYF. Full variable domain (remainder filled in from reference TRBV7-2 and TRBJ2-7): GAGVSQSPSNKVTEKGKDVELRCDPISGHTALYWYRQSLGQGLEFLIYFQGNSAPDKSGLPSDRFSAERTGGSVSTLTIQRTQQEDSAVYLCASSLAGLAGYEQYFGPGTRLTVT.

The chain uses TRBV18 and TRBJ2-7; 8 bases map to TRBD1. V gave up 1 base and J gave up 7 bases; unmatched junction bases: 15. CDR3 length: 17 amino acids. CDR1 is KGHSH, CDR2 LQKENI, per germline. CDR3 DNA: TGTGCCAGCTCACCACTGAGTCAGGGGGCGACTACGAATGAGCAGTACTTC. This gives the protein CASSPLSQGATTNEQYF.

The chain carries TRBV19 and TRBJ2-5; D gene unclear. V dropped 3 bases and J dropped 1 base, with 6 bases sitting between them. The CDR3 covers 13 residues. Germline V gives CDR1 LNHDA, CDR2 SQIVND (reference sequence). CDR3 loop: CASSMVAQETQYF. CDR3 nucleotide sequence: TGTGCCAGTAGTATGGTCGCCCAAGAGACCCAGTACTTC. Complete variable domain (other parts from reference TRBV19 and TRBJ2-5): DGGITQSPKYLFRKEGQNVTLSCEQNLNHDAMYWYRQDPGQGLRLIYYSQIVNDFQKGDIAEGYSVSREKKESFPLTVTSAQKNPTAFYLCASSMVAQETQYFGPGTRLLVL.

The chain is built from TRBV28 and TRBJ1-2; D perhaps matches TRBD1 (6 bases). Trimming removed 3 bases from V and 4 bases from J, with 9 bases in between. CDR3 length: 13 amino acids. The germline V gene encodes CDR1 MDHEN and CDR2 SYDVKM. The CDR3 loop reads CASSFRGAYGYTF. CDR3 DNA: TGTGCCAGCAGTTTCCGGGGGGCCTATGGCTACACCTTC.

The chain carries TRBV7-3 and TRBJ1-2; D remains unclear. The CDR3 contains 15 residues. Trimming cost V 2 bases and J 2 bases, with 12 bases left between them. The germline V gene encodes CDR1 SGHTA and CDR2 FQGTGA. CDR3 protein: CASSLERAQNYGYTF. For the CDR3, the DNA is TGTGCCAGCAGCTTAGAGAGAGCTCAAAACTATGGCTACACCTTC.

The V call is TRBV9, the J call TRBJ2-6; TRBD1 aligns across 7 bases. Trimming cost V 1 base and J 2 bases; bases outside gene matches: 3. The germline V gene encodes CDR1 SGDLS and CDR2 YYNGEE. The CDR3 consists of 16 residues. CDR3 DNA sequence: TGTGCCAGCAGCGTAATAGGGGGCGCTGGGGCCAACGTCCTGACTTTC. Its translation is CASSVIGGAGANVLTF.

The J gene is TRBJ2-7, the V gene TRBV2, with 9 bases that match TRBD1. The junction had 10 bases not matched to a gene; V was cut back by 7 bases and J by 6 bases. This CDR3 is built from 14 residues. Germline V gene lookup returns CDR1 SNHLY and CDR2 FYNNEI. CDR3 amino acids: CASMLGQGRSEQYF. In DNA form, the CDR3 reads TGTGCCAGCATGTTGGGACAGGGACGTAGCGAGCAGTACTTC.

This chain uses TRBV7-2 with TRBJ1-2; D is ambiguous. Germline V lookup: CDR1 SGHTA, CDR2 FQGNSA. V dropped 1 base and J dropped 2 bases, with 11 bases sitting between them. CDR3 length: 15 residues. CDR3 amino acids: CASSLDGLVNYGYTF. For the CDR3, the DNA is TGTGCCAGCAGCTTAGATGGGTTAGTGAACTATGGCTACACCTTC.